The clone carrying this T cell receptor beta chain has more than one count but fewer than ten. Its antigen remains unknown. This sample stems from a study of T-cell memory formation after mild COVID-19. Study-wide findings and caveats: Pre-infection memory held some responding clones, suggesting pre-existing cross-reactive T cells responded.

CDR3 size: 13 residues. V was pared by 6 bases and J by 2 bases, with 14 bases between. Looked up from germline, CDR1 is SQVTM and CDR2 is ANQGSEA. TCRdb used MiXCR to reprocess the 5' RACE reads, holding one entry per CDR3 protein. The data contain under 550,000 distinct CDR3 sequences, roughly 20% of them seen just once; the ten biggest clones take up 9% to 15%. The sequence was collected from an adult woman who had mild COVID-19 (a few samples of this study predate the infection). Cell type and time point are not known. The chain carries TRBV29-1 and TRBJ2-7, with a weak D call TRBD1 (6 bases). Specimen: PBMCs or a T cell subset sorted from them (not recorded which). CDR3 in amino acids: CSVVGPGAYEQYF. Here the CDR3 DNA reads TGCAGCGTCGTGGGACCAGGGGCCTACGAGCAGTACTTC.